The next 26 T cell receptor beta chains were all read from a single sample in a study of cytomegalovirus exposure and HLA in healthy donors. A multiplex PCR was run with 60 Vbeta primers and 13 Jbeta primers. The protocol was immunoSEQ multiplex PCR, while the TCRdb copy is restricted to in-frame clones and leaves out a portion. The repertoire holds about 240,000 clones, with roughly 82% as singletons. Input material: PBMCs. All receptors come from a woman in her 40s in good health and CMV-seropositive.

The genes are TRBV2 and TRBJ1-2, with D possibly TRBD1 on 6 matching bases. This CDR3 region has 13 residues. The germline CDR1 and CDR2 sequences are SNHLY and FYNNEI. Trimming took off 8 bases at V and 3 bases at J, with 13 bases between the two ends. The CDR3 sequence is CASLPGADYGYTF. The CDR3 DNA reads as TGTGCCAGCTTACCAGGGGCGGACTATGGCTACACCTTC.

The CDR3 nucleotides are TGTGCCAGCAGCTTATCAGGGTCTACTCAGCCCCAGCATTTT. Encoded protein: CASSLSGSTQPQHF. The rearrangement uses TRBV7-9 and TRBJ1-5, with D perhaps matching TRBD1 (5 bases). Trimming stripped 2 bases from V and 6 bases from J, with 11 bases between. The CDR3 totals 14 residues. From germline, CDR1 is SEHNR and CDR2 FQNEAQ (reference sequence).

The chain recombines TRBV7-6 with TRBJ2-7; 14 bases are shared with TRBD2. The CDR3 sequence is 17 residues long. The trim removed 3 bases at V and 0 bases at J, leaving 4 bases unmatched. In germline, CDR1 is SGHVS, CDR2 FNYEAQ. CDR3: CASSFRTSGRTSYEQYF. The CDR3 bases are TGTGCCAGCAGCTTTCGGACTAGCGGGAGGACCTCCTACGAGCAGTACTTC.

J is TRBJ1-2 and V is TRBV7-6; D perhaps matches TRBD1 (6 bases). This CDR3 contains 15 residues. Trimming took off 5 bases at V and 5 bases at J, with 18 bases between the two ends. CDR1 and CDR2 (germline): SGHVS, FNYEAQ. CDR3 bases: TGTGCCAGCAGCCCATCTACGGGGGGCGCTTATGGCTACACCTTC. Amino acid sequence: CASSPSTGGAYGYTF.

J is TRBJ1-3 and V is TRBV10-3, with a weak D call TRBD1 (6 bases). The CDR3 totals 15 residues. The germline V gene encodes CDR1 ENHRY and CDR2 SYGVKD. The V end was cut by 4 bases, the J end by 2 bases, with 12 bases between. CDR3 residues: CAISGGDIAGNTIYF. The CDR3 bases are TGTGCCATCAGTGGAGGGGACATCGCTGGAAACACCATATATTTT.

The V gene is TRBV5-6, the J gene TRBJ1-6, with D perhaps matching TRBD1 (6 bases). This CDR3 region has 16 residues. CDR1 is SGHDT, CDR2 YYEEEE, per germline. V lost 0 bases, J lost 0 bases, and 7 bases lay in between. The CDR3: CASSLGGGSYNSPLHF. CDR3 nucleotides: TGTGCCAGCAGCTTGGGAGGGGGCTCCTATAATTCACCCCTCCACTTT.

V is TRBV7-2 and J is TRBJ2-1; 9 bases map to TRBD2. Germline V gene lookup returns CDR1 SGHTA and CDR2 FQGNSA. The CDR3 has 18 amino acids. V lost 2 bases to trimming and J lost 4 bases; unmatched junction nucleotides: 12. The CDR3 DNA reads as TGTGCCAGCAGCTTACCCTCAGGGGCTAGCGGGACATACAATGAGCAGTTCTTC. Its translation is CASSLPSGASGTYNEQFF.

This rearrangement joins TRBV5-1 to TRBJ1-2, with 9 nucleotides matching TRBD1. CDR1 and CDR2 (germline): SGHRS, YFSETQ. This CDR3 comprises 18 residues. Unmatched junction bases numbered 13, after V lost 0 bases and J lost 4 bases. The CDR3 region is CASSLARDRDILPYGYTF. The CDR3 coding sequence is TGCGCCAGCAGCTTGGCTCGGGACAGGGACATTCTCCCCTATGGCTACACCTTC.

The CDR3 spells CASSAGQNEQYF. CDR3 sequence (DNA): TGTGCCAGCAGCGCCGGACAGAATGAGCAGTACTTC. The V gene is TRBV9, the J gene TRBJ2-7; TRBD1 is a possible D gene (6 bases). The germline V and J ends were trimmed by 3 bases and 7 bases, with 11 bases remaining between them. The CDR3 has 12 residues. Germline V CDR1 and CDR2: SGDLS, YYNGEE.

The chain combines TRBV30 with TRBJ2-1; 7 nucleotides match TRBD2. The CDR3 contains 14 residues. J lost 4 bases, V lost 0 bases, and 3 bases had no gene match. Per germline, CDR1 GTSNPN and CDR2 SVGIG (reference sequence). DNA of the CDR3: TGTGCCTGGAGTGTAGGGACTACTTACAATGAGCAGTTCTTC. It specifies CAWSVGTTYNEQFF.

Concerning this clone: Additional DNA sequences in this sample encode the identical CDR3. The V call is TRBV30, the J call TRBJ1-1, with D perhaps TRBD1 (5 bases). The CDR3 is 13 amino acids. With 4 bases removed from V and 3 bases from J, the gap between germline ends came to 12 bases. Germline values: CDR1 GTSNPN, CDR2 SVGIG (reference sequence). The CDR3 sequence is CAWTGGGDTEAFF. The CDR3 DNA sequence: TGTGCCTGGACCGGTGGGGGGGACACTGAAGCTTTCTTT.

This clone appeared once. The chain employs TRBV5-4 and TRBJ2-5; D is unresolved. Germline values: CDR1 SGHNT, CDR2 YYREEE (reference sequence). This CDR3 has 12 residues. Between the trimmed V and J ends, which lost 4 bases and 5 bases, there was a span of 9 bases. CDR3 loop: CASSHPEETQYF. CDR3 nucleotides: TGTGCCAGCAGCCATCCCGAGGAGACCCAGTACTTC.

The V gene is TRBV19, the J gene TRBJ1-2, with D hard to call. This CDR3 region has 16 residues. CDR1 and CDR2 from the germline V gene are LNHDA and SQIVND (reference sequence). The V end lost 3 bases, the J end lost 5 bases, and 19 bases lay between the germline ends. CDR3 sequence (DNA): TGTGCCAGTAGTATTCCACCTCGGGTTTCTGGGTATGGCTACACCTTC. The encoded protein is CASSIPPRVSGYGYTF. Supplemented by reference TRBV19 and TRBJ1-2, the full variable domain reads DGGITQSPKYLFRKEGQNVTLSCEQNLNHDAMYWYRQDPGQGLRLIYYSQIVNDFQKGDIAEGYSVSREKKESFPLTVTSAQKNPTAFYLCASSIPPRVSGYGYTFGSGTRLTVV.

The chain uses TRBV6-6 and TRBJ2-7; D might be TRBD2 (5 bases). Germline CDR1 is MNHNY and CDR2 is SVGAGI (reference sequence). Between the trimmed V and J ends, which lost 8 bases and 0 bases, there was a span of 20 bases. This CDR3 is built from 16 residues. The CDR3 DNA reads TGTGCCAGCGGGCCGCCCCCGCAGAGGGCCTCCTACGAGCAGTACTTC. Translation gives CASGPPPQRASYEQYF.

The rearrangement links TRBV25-1 to TRBJ2-5; 11 bases map to TRBD2. V was clipped by 4 bases and J by 5 bases; unmatched bases: 3. The germline gives CDR1 MGHDK, CDR2 SYGVNS. The CDR3 is 14 amino acids. CDR3 in DNA: TGTGCCAGCAGTGGTACTAGCGGGGGTGAGACCCAGTACTTC. Amino acid sequence: CASSGTSGGETQYF. The full variable domain, in which reference TRBV25-1 and TRBJ2-5 provide the parts outside the CDR3, is EADIYQTPRYLVIGTGKKITLECSQTMGHDKMYWYQQDPGMELHLIHYSYGVNSTEKGDLSSESTVSRIRTEHFPLTLESARPSHTSQYLCASSGTSGGETQYFGPGTRLLVL.

The DNA for the CDR3 is TGTGCCAGCAGCTTGGCCGGGAACTCCCTATACTATGGCTACACCTTC. This translates into CASSLAGNSLYYGYTF. V and J are TRBV5-4 and TRBJ1-2; D remains unclear. This CDR3 region has 16 residues. Germline loops: CDR1 SGHNT, CDR2 YYREEE (reference sequence). The ends were cut back, 0 bases at V and 3 bases at J, with 15 bases in the middle.

The chain carries TRBV7-9 and TRBJ2-7; the match to TRBD1 covers 9 bases. The CDR3 covers 16 residues. Unmatched junction bases numbered 5, after V lost 0 bases and J lost 2 bases. The germline gives CDR1 SEHNR, CDR2 FQNEAQ (reference sequence). The CDR3, as DNA: TGTGCCAGCAGCTTAGCCGCGGGGACAGGGACCTACGAGCAGTACTTC. It specifies CASSLAAGTGTYEQYF.

The chain recombines TRBV10-1 with TRBJ2-1; TRBD2 matches 7 bases. Trimming cost V 2 bases and J 6 bases; bases outside gene matches: 7. The CDR3 length is 15 residues. Germline V gene data show CDR1 as WNHNN and CDR2 as SYGVQD (reference sequence). CDR3 sequence reads: CASSESGARGNEQFF. The CDR3 region has the DNA TGCGCCAGCAGTGAGAGCGGGGCCCGGGGCAATGAGCAGTTCTTC.

The rearrangement links TRBV7-9 to TRBJ2-7; a weak D match, TRBD1 (6 bases). V dropped 1 base and J dropped 4 bases, with 17 bases sitting between them. This CDR3 contains 16 residues. Germline lookup yields CDR1 SEHNR and CDR2 FQNEAQ (reference sequence). The DNA for the CDR3 is TGTGCCAGCAGCTTAGAACCAGGGGCTAACCTATACGAGCAGTACTTC. Protein sequence: CASSLEPGANLYEQYF.

The chain joins TRBV11-2 to TRBJ1-2; D unclear. This CDR3 contains 13 residues. V dropped 4 bases and J dropped 7 bases, with 13 bases sitting between them. In germline, CDR1 is SGHAT, CDR2 FQNNGV. The CDR3 nucleotides are TGTGCCAGCAGCTCTGAGGCGTGGTCTGGCTACACCTTC. Translated, it gives CASSSEAWSGYTF.

V gene TRBV28 combines with J gene TRBJ2-2, with D unclear. Trimming cost V 7 bases and J 4 bases, with 13 bases left between them. The CDR3 spans 14 residues. Germline-derived CDR1 and CDR2 are MDHEN and SYDVKM. CDR3 residues: CASIIDSGTGELFF. The CDR3, as DNA: TGTGCCAGCATAATCGACTCGGGCACCGGGGAGCTGTTTTTT.

This clone has a handful of counts. The chain carries TRBV9 and TRBJ2-2; D is unresolved. Germline V gene data show CDR1 as SGDLS and CDR2 as YYNGEE. V lost 1 base and J 0 bases, leaving 10 bases between the germline ends. The CDR3 extends over 16 amino acids. The CDR3 loop is CASSVSRGSNTGELFF. Written as DNA, the CDR3 is TGTGCCAGCAGCGTATCCCGCGGATCGAACACCGGGGAGCTGTTTTTT.

V usage is TRBV10-3 and J usage is TRBJ1-3; a possible D gene is TRBD1 (5 bases). CDR1 is ENHRY and CDR2 is SYGVKD in the germline V gene. The CDR3 is made up of 16 amino acids. V lost 0 bases and J 0 bases, leaving 9 bases between the germline ends. The CDR3 reads CAISESGRASGNTIYF. In DNA, the CDR3 is TGTGCCATCAGTGAGTCTGGCAGGGCCTCTGGAAACACCATATATTTT.

The CDR3 sequence is CASSSTGTSEQFF. CDR3 in DNA: TGTGCCAGCAGCTCCACCGGGACAAGTGAGCAGTTCTTC. The chain recombines TRBV7-3 with TRBJ2-1; weak D call: TRBD1 (6 bases). This CDR3 spans 13 amino acids. Trimming removed 4 bases at V and 9 bases at J, with 13 bases between. Per germline, CDR1 SGHTA and CDR2 FQGTGA.

The rearrangement uses TRBV4-1 and TRBJ2-4, with 8 bases fitting TRBD2. Germline V gene data show CDR1 as MGHRA and CDR2 as YSYEKL. This CDR3 is built from 17 residues. V was clipped by 0 bases and J by 2 bases; unmatched bases: 6. The CDR3 DNA reads TGCGCCAGCAGCCAAGAGGCGGGGGGTGCGACCAAAAACATTCAGTACTTC. Translated: CASSQEAGGATKNIQYF.

The V gene is TRBV5-6, the J gene TRBJ1-5, with 9 bases matching TRBD1. There are 16 residues in the CDR3. Trimming removed 3 bases from V and 4 bases from J; junction bases left unmatched: 8. The germline CDR1 and CDR2 sequences are SGHDT and YYEEEE. The CDR3: CASSSRDRVWNQPQHF. In nucleotides, the CDR3 is TGTGCCAGCAGCTCCCGGGACAGGGTATGGAATCAGCCCCAGCATTTT.